Listed below are T cell receptor beta chains from one sample, sequenced in a study of OX40 agonist ivuxolimab in advanced cancers. Method: immunoSEQ multiplex PCR; TCRdb's copy keeps in-frame clones and lacks some. This table holds about 82,000 clones, 70% to 90% found once. The sample was CD4+ or CD8+ T cells sorted from blood, taken in a trial of the OX40 agonist ivuxolimab. These receptors came from an adult with an advanced solid tumor such as melanoma, head and neck, liver or kidney cancer. Each CDR3 is given with its conserved first and last residue. A D gene is named only where the DNA matches it firmly. Size values are once, few and many counts, or a class for expanded clones, and some rows have none.

v_call: TRBV21-1; d_call: NA; j_call: TRBJ2-1; clone_size: NA; cdr3_aa: CASSPIAGGTYNEQFF; cdr3_nt: TGTGCCAGCAGCCCAATAGCGGGGGGAACCTACAATGAGCAGTTCTTC
v_call: TRBV11-2; d_call: NA; j_call: TRBJ2-3; clone_size: NA; cdr3_aa: CASSSGDTQYF; cdr3_nt: TGTGCCAGCAGCTCCGGGGATACGCAGTATTTT
v_call: TRBV10-3; d_call: NA; j_call: TRBJ1-3; clone_size: NA; cdr3_aa: CAISDRSSGNTIYF; cdr3_nt: TGTGCCATCAGTGACCGGAGCTCTGGAAACACCATATATTTT
v_call: TRBV21-1; d_call: NA; j_call: TRBJ1-3; clone_size: NA; cdr3_aa: CASRQVGGEVWDSGNTIYF; cdr3_nt: TGTGCCAGCAGACAAGTAGGAGGGGAGGTGTGGGACTCTGGAAACACCATATATTTT
v_call: TRBV9; d_call: NA; j_call: TRBJ1-6; clone_size: NA; cdr3_aa: CASSVGGRTNSPLHF; cdr3_nt: TGTGCCAGCAGCGTAGGGGGCAGAACTAATTCACCCCTCCACTTT
v_call: TRBV7-3; d_call: NA; j_call: TRBJ1-2; clone_size: NA; cdr3_aa: CASSWGRNYGYTF; cdr3_nt: TGTGCCAGCAGCTGGGGCAGGAACTATGGCTACACCTTC
v_call: TRBV30; d_call: NA; j_call: TRBJ2-4; clone_size: once; cdr3_aa: CAWSALTVASIQYF; cdr3_nt: TGTGCCTGGAGTGCCTTGACAGTGGCTAGCATTCAGTACTTC
v_call: TRBV9; d_call: NA; j_call: TRBJ1-3; clone_size: NA; cdr3_aa: CASSVVSAGNTIYF; cdr3_nt: TGTGCCAGCAGCGTAGTCTCTGCTGGAAACACCATATATTTT
v_call: TRBV28; d_call: TRBD2; j_call: TRBJ2-7; clone_size: few; cdr3_aa: CATEGGTYEQYF; cdr3_nt: TGTGCCACGGAGGGAGGGACCTACGAGCAGTACTTC
v_call: TRBV4-2; d_call: NA; j_call: TRBJ1-1; clone_size: NA; cdr3_aa: CASSHAMGKGRAEAFF; cdr3_nt: TGTGCCAGCAGCCATGCAATGGGAAAGGGGCGGGCTGAAGCTTTCTTT
v_call: TRBV5-5; d_call: NA; j_call: TRBJ2-7; clone_size: NA; cdr3_aa: CASSPPALSSYEQYF; cdr3_nt: TGTGCCAGCAGCCCCCCGGCCCTGAGCTCCTACGAGCAGTACTTC
v_call: TRBV5-1; d_call: TRBD1; j_call: TRBJ1-3; clone_size: NA; cdr3_aa: CASSLQPGQFSGGGNTIYF; cdr3_nt: TGCGCCAGCAGCCTGCAGCCGGGACAGTTCAGCGGTGGTGGAAACACCATATATTTT
v_call: TRBV7-6; d_call: TRBD1; j_call: TRBJ1-2; clone_size: few; cdr3_aa: CASSPRDRGYGYTF; cdr3_nt: TGTGCCAGCAGCCCTAGGGACAGGGGTTACGGCTACACCTTC
v_call: TRBV4-1; d_call: NA; j_call: TRBJ1-5; clone_size: few; cdr3_aa: CASSQGTTYSNQPQHF; cdr3_nt: TGCGCCAGCAGCCAGGGGACAACTTATAGCAATCAGCCCCAGCATTTT
v_call: TRBV7-7; d_call: NA; j_call: TRBJ2-7; clone_size: NA; cdr3_aa: CASSLSERGDEQYF; cdr3_nt: TGTGCTAGCAGCTTATCCGAGAGAGGAGACGAGCAGTACTTC
v_call: TRBV4-2; d_call: TRBD1; j_call: TRBJ2-5; clone_size: NA; cdr3_aa: CASSLTGQGETQYF; cdr3_nt: TGTGCCAGCAGCCTGACGGGACAGGGAGAGACCCAGTACTTC
v_call: TRBV27; d_call: NA; j_call: TRBJ2-3; clone_size: NA; cdr3_aa: CASSLEAPSQGGADTQYF; cdr3_nt: TGTGCCAGCAGTCTAGAGGCCCCTTCCCAGGGCGGAGCAGATACGCAGTATTTT
v_call: TRBV6-1; d_call: NA; j_call: TRBJ2-5; clone_size: once; cdr3_aa: CASSATSTPHWQYF; cdr3_nt: TGTGCCAGCAGTGCCACCTCAACCCCCCACTGGCAGTACTTC
v_call: TRBV18; d_call: TRBD2; j_call: TRBJ2-2; clone_size: NA; cdr3_aa: CASSTLPVAGGPNTGELFF; cdr3_nt: TGTGCCAGCTCAACACTCCCCGTAGCGGGGGGTCCGAACACCGGGGAGCTGTTTTTT
v_call: TRBV15; d_call: NA; j_call: TRBJ1-1; clone_size: NA; cdr3_aa: CATSRDDRRRAFF; cdr3_nt: TGTGCCACCAGCAGAGATGACAGGCGACGGGCTTTCTTT
v_call: TRBV6-5; d_call: NA; j_call: TRBJ2-7; clone_size: NA; cdr3_aa: CASRGQSGQYF; cdr3_nt: TGTGCCAGCAGAGGACAGTCTGGGCAGTACTTC
v_call: TRBV19; d_call: NA; j_call: TRBJ1-2; clone_size: few; cdr3_aa: CASSTRAANYGYTF; cdr3_nt: TGTGCCAGTAGTACTCGGGCGGCTAACTATGGCTACACCTTC